The rows below give T cell receptor beta chains drawn from one sample of a study of CD8 T cells in Susac syndrome. TCRdb analysed the immunoSEQ multiplex PCR reads with MiXCR anew, one entry per CDR3 protein. The sample has some 170,000 distinct CDR3 sequences; roughly 95% are singletons. Material for sequencing was CD4+ T cells from PBMCs. The receptors originated from a human donor with multiple sclerosis. Both conserved end residues are part of each CDR3. Each record gives: CDR3 protein, CDR3 DNA, J gene, V gene, clone size, D gene. The D gene is left open where the match is weak. Expanded clones are given a class, and other clones once, few, many or no size at all.

CDR3aa: CAWRAVVGGLEAFF
CDR3nt: TGTGCCTGGAGGGCGGTCGTCGGGGGTTTGGAAGCTTTCTTT
j_gene: TRBJ1-1
v_gene: TRBV30
abundance: once
d_gene: NA

CDR3aa: CSASRVSNEQFF
CDR3nt: TGCAGTGCTAGTAGGGTAAGCAATGAGCAGTTCTTC
j_gene: TRBJ2-1
v_gene: TRBV20-1
abundance: NA
d_gene: NA

CDR3aa: CASSGPGQNTGELFF
CDR3nt: TGTGCCAGCAGCGGACCGGGACAGAACACCGGGGAGCTGTTTTTT
j_gene: TRBJ2-2
v_gene: TRBV9
abundance: NA
d_gene: NA

CDR3aa: CASTLPGLETQYF
CDR3nt: TGTGCCTCCACCCTCCCTGGATTGGAGACCCAGTACTTC
j_gene: TRBJ2-5
v_gene: TRBV12-3/TRBV12-4
abundance: NA
d_gene: NA

CDR3aa: CASSYSMTGLNYGYTF
CDR3nt: TGTGCCAGCAGTTACTCGATGACAGGCCTCAACTATGGCTACACCTTC
j_gene: TRBJ1-2
v_gene: TRBV6-2/TRBV6-3
abundance: NA
d_gene: NA

CDR3aa: CSGYSGNEKLFF
CDR3nt: TGCAGCGGGTATTCGGGTAATGAAAAACTGTTTTTT
j_gene: TRBJ1-4
v_gene: TRBV29-1
abundance: NA
d_gene: NA

CDR3aa: CASSHVFYGYTF
CDR3nt: TGTGCCAGCAGTCACGTGTTCTATGGCTACACCTTC
j_gene: TRBJ1-2
v_gene: TRBV6-6
abundance: NA
d_gene: NA

CDR3aa: CSARGQGEKLFF
CDR3nt: TGCAGTGCTAGAGGCCAGGGTGAAAAACTGTTTTTT
j_gene: TRBJ1-4
v_gene: TRBV20-1
abundance: NA
d_gene: NA

CDR3aa: CACFPRTIEQFF
CDR3nt: TGTGCCTGCTTCCCTAGGACAATTGAGCAGTTCTTC
j_gene: TRBJ2-1
v_gene: TRBV30
abundance: NA
d_gene: NA

CDR3aa: CASSFLAAYEQYF
CDR3nt: TGTGCCAGCAGCTTTCTGGCAGCCTACGAGCAGTACTTC
j_gene: TRBJ2-7
v_gene: TRBV11-2
abundance: NA
d_gene: NA

CDR3aa: CASQRGIAEAFF
CDR3nt: TGTGCCAGTCAGCGGGGGATCGCTGAAGCTTTCTTT
j_gene: TRBJ1-1
v_gene: TRBV2
abundance: NA
d_gene: NA

CDR3aa: CSVEAAGPNIQYF
CDR3nt: TGCAGCGTTGAAGCAGCAGGGCCAAACATTCAGTACTTC
j_gene: TRBJ2-4
v_gene: TRBV29-1
abundance: NA
d_gene: NA

CDR3aa: CASSPNGQGANEQFF
CDR3nt: TGTGCCAGCAGTCCGAACGGACAGGGGGCAAATGAGCAGTTCTTC
j_gene: TRBJ2-1
v_gene: TRBV28
abundance: NA
d_gene: TRBD1

CDR3aa: CASSRTSGSQNPGELFF
CDR3nt: TGCGCCAGCAGCAGGACTAGCGGGAGTCAAAATCCCGGGGAGCTGTTTTTT
j_gene: TRBJ2-2
v_gene: TRBV5-1
abundance: NA
d_gene: TRBD2

CDR3aa: CASSRMDSPLHF
CDR3nt: TGTGCCAGCTCACGTATGGATTCACCCCTCCACTTT
j_gene: TRBJ1-6
v_gene: TRBV18
abundance: NA
d_gene: NA

CDR3aa: CASSLADRGEQYF
CDR3nt: TGTGCCAGCAGCTTAGCGGACAGAGGCGAGCAGTACTTC
j_gene: TRBJ2-7
v_gene: TRBV7-9
abundance: NA
d_gene: NA

CDR3aa: CASSQAGTGGASAFF
CDR3nt: TGTGCCAGCAGCCAAGCCGGGACAGGGGGCGCGTCTGCTTTCTTT
j_gene: TRBJ1-1
v_gene: TRBV3-1
abundance: NA
d_gene: TRBD1

CDR3aa: CASSFTGTPTNTEAFF
CDR3nt: TGTGCCAGCAGTTTTACCGGGACACCAACAAACACTGAAGCTTTCTTT
j_gene: TRBJ1-1
v_gene: TRBV2
abundance: NA
d_gene: NA

CDR3aa: CASSLGSGNTIYF
CDR3nt: TGTGCCAGCAGCTTAGGCTCTGGAAACACCATATATTTT
j_gene: TRBJ1-3
v_gene: TRBV7-9
abundance: few
d_gene: NA

CDR3aa: CASSLRFGLSSRGYTF
CDR3nt: TGTGCCAGCAGCTTGCGGTTCGGACTCAGCTCAAGAGGCTACACCTTC
j_gene: TRBJ1-2
v_gene: TRBV5-6
abundance: NA
d_gene: NA

CDR3aa: CASKPKNEKLFF
CDR3nt: TGTGCCAGTAAACCTAAGAATGAAAAACTGTTTTTT
j_gene: TRBJ1-4
v_gene: TRBV19
abundance: NA
d_gene: NA

CDR3aa: CASSLGIGSGRAGEQYF
CDR3nt: TGTGCCAGCAGCTTAGGAATTGGTAGCGGGAGGGCAGGAGAGCAGTACTTC
j_gene: TRBJ2-7
v_gene: TRBV7-2
abundance: NA
d_gene: TRBD2

CDR3aa: CASSVGRHGRTGELFF
CDR3nt: TGTGCCAGCAGCGTAGGGAGGCACGGACGGACCGGGGAGCTGTTTTTT
j_gene: TRBJ2-2
v_gene: TRBV9
abundance: once
d_gene: NA

CDR3aa: CATSDPAGDGEKLFF
CDR3nt: TGTGCCACCAGTGACCCGGCGGGGGATGGCGAAAAACTGTTTTTT
j_gene: TRBJ1-4
v_gene: TRBV24-1
abundance: NA
d_gene: NA

CDR3aa: CASSRQGTATEAFF
CDR3nt: TGTGCCAGCAGCCGACAGGGAACGGCCACTGAAGCTTTCTTT
j_gene: TRBJ1-1
v_gene: TRBV12-3/TRBV12-4
abundance: NA
d_gene: TRBD1

CDR3aa: CAWSGRGIDEQFF
CDR3nt: TGTGCCTGGAGTGGAAGGGGGATCGATGAGCAGTTCTTC
j_gene: TRBJ2-1
v_gene: TRBV30
abundance: NA
d_gene: NA

CDR3aa: CSPQSGANVLTF
CDR3nt: TGCAGTCCTCAATCTGGGGCCAACGTCCTGACTTTC
j_gene: TRBJ2-6
v_gene: TRBV20-1
abundance: NA
d_gene: NA

CDR3aa: CASSLGTFNNPWGGEQYF
CDR3nt: TGCGCCAGCAGCTTGGGGACTTTCAATAACCCTTGGGGCGGCGAGCAGTACTTC
j_gene: TRBJ2-7
v_gene: TRBV5-1
abundance: NA
d_gene: NA